One T cell receptor beta chain is described in this entry. Template switching added a universal primer site, and cDNA bore unique molecular identifiers. TCRdb re-analysed the 5' RACE reads in MiXCR, keeping a single row per CDR3 protein. Counted here are about 520,000 distinct CDR3 sequences, less than 25% occurring once; the ten biggest clones make up around 0.9%. Healthy Caucasians made up all donors. This specimen belongs to a study of identical twins. Germline CDR1 and CDR2: SGHRS and YFSETQ. V shed 4 bases, J shed 6 bases, and the junction held 0 bases outside the gene matches. CDR3 length: 12 residues. These same records also appear under a second study, on T cells expressing NK-cell markers. From that study: An anti-gamma-delta TCR antibody was added in several experiments. It restricted sorting to alpha-beta TCR-expressing T cells. Top CD8+ clonotypes included the dominant CD3+CD56+NKG2C+ clonotypes in 5 or 6 donors.

The clonotype originates from a woman aged 18-30 years in good health. The V gene is TRBV5-1, the J gene TRBJ2-2, with TRBD1 matching over 7 bases. Specimen: CD4+ T cells sorted from blood. The CDR3 DNA reads TGCGCCAGCAGCGGACAGGCCGGGGAGCTGTTTTTT. Translating it yields CASSGQAGELFF.